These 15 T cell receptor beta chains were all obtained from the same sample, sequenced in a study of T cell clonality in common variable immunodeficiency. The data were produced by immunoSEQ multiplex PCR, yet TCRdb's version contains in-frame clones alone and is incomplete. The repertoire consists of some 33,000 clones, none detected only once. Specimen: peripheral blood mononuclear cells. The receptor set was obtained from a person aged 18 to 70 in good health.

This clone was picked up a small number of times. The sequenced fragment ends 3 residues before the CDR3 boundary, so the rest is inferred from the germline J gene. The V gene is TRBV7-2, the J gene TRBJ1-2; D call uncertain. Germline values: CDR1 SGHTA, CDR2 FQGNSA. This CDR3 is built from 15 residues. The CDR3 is CASSSSTVAKNIYTF. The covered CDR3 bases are TGTGCCAGCAGCTCGTCGACGGTAGCCAAAAACATC.

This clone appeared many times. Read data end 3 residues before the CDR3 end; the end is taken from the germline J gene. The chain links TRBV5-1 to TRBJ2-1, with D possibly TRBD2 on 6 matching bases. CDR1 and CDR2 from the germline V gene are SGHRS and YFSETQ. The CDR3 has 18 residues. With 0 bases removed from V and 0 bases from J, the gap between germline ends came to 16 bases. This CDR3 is CASSLGGSRGTSYNEQFF. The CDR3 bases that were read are TGCGCCAGCAGCTTGGGTGGCTCCCGGGGGACCTCCTACAATGAG. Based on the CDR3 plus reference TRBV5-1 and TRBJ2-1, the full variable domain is KAGVTQTPRYLIKTRGQQVTLSCSPISGHRSVSWYQQTPGQGLQFLFEYFSETQRNKGNFPGRFSGRQFSNSRSEMNVSTLELGDSALYLCASSLGGSRGTSYNEQFFGPGTRLTVL.

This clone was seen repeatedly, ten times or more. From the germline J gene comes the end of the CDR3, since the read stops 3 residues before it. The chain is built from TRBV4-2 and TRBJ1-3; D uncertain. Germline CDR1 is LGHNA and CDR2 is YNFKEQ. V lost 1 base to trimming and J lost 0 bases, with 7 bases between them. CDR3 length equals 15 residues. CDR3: CASSQVPGSGNTIYF. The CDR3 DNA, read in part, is TGTGCCAGCAGCCAAGTTCCAGGCTCTGGAAACACC.

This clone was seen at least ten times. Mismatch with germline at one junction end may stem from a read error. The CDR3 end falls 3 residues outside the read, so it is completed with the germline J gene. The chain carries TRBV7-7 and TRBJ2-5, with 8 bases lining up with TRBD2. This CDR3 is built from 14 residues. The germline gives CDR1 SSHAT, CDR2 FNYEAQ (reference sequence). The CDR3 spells CASSAGGYQETQYF. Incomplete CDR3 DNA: TGTGCTAGCAGCGCGGGGGGCTACCAAGAGACC.

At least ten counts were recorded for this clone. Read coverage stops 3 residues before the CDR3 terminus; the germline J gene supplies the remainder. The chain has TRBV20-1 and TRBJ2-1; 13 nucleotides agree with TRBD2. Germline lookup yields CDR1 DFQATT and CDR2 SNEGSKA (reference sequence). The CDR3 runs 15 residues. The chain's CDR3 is CRGSTGLAGEYEQFF. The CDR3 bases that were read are TGCAGAGGGTCGACAGGACTAGCGGGAGAGTATGAG.

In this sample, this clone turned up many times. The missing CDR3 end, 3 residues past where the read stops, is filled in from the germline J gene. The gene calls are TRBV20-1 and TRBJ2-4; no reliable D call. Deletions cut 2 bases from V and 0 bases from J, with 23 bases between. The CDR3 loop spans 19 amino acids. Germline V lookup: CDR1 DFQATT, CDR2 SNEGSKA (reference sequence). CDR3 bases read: TGCAGTGCTAGAACCCCCCGGGTCTCCGCCGCTCTAGCCAAAAACATT. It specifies CSARTPRVSAALAKNI. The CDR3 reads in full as CSARTPRVSAALAKNIQYF.

The CDR3 loop is CASSPYNTDTYTF. The part of the CDR3 DNA that was read is TGTGCCAGCTCACCGTATAACACAGATACC. The chain has TRBV18 and TRBJ1-2; D remains ambiguous. The observed sequence ends 3 residues before the CDR3 terminus, with the missing tail filled in from the germline J gene. The CDR3 runs 13 residues. The germline gives CDR1 KGHSH, CDR2 LQKENI.

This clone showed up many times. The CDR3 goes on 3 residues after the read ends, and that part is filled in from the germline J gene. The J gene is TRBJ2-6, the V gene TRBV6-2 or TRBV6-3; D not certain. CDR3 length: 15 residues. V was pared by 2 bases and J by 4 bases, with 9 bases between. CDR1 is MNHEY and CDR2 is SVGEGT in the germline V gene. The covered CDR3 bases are TGTGCCAGCAGTTACCTGGCTTCGGGGGCCAACGTC. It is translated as CASSYLASGANV. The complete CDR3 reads CASSYLASGANVLTF.

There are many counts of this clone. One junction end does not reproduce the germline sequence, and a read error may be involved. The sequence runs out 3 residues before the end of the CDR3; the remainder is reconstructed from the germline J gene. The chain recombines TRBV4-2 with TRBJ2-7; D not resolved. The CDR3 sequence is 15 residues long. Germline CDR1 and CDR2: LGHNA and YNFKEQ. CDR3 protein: CASSQLRQPLSEQYF. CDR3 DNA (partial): TGCGCCAGCAGCCAACTCCGACAACCCTTGAGCGAG.

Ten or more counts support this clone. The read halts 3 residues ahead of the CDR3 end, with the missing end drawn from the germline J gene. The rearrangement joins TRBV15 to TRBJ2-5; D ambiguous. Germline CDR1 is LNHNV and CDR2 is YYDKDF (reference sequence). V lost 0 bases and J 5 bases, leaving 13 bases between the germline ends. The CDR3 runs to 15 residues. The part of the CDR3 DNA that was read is TGTGCCACCAGCAGAGAAGGTTCGTCTAGGGAGACC. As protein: CATSREGSSRET. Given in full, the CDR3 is CATSREGSSRETQYF.

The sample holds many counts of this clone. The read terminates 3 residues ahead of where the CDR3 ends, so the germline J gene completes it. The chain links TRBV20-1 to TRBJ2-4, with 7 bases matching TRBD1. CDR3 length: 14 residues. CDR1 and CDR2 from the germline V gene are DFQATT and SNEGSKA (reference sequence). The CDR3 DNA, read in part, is TGCAGTGCTACTGAGACAGGGCTCGGGGAGACT. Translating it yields CSATETGLGET. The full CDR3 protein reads CSATETGLGETQYF.

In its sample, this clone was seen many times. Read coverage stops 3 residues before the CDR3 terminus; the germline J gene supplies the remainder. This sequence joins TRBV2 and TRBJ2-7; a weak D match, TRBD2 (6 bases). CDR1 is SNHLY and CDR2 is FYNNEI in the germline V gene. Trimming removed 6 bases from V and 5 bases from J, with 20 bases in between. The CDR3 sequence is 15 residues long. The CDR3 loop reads CASSPPRDWADEQYF. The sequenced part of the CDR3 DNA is TGTGCCAGCAGCCCACCCCGGGACTGGGCCGACGAG.

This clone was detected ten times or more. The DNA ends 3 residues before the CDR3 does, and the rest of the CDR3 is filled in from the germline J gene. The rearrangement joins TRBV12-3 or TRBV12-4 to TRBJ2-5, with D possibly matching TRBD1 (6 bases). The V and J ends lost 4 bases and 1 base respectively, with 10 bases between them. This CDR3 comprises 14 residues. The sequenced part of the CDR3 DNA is TGTGCCAGCAGTTCCGGGACACCCCAAGAGACC. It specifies CASSSGTPQET. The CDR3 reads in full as CASSSGTPQETQYF.

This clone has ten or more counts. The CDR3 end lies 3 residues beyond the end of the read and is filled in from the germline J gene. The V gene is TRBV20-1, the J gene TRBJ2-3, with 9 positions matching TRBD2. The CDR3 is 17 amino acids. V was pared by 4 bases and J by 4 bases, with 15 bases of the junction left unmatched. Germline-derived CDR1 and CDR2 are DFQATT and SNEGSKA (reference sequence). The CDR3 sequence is CSAKSLAGSYWADTQYF. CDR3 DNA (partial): TGCAGTGCTAAGTCGCTAGCGGGATCATACTGGGCAGATACG.

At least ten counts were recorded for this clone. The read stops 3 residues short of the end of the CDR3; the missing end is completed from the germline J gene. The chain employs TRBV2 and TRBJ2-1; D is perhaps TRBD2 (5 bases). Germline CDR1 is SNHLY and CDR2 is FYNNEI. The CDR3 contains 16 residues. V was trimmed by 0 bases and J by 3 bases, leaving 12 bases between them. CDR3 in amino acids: CASSEAGQAGYNEQFF. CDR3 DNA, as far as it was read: TGTGCCAGCAGTGAAGCAGGGCAGGCGGGCTACAATGAG.